A selection of T cell receptor beta chains follows, all from one sample in a study of identical twins. MiXCR, run by TCRdb on the 5' RACE reads, gives a single entry per CDR3 protein. Of about 810,000 distinct CDR3 sequences listed, around an eighth are singletons. The data also belong to a second study, concerning yellow fever vaccine responses in identical twins.

Material: PBMCs. The receptors stem from a young woman in good health. CDR3s include the opening cysteine and the closing phenylalanine or tryptophan. D genes are given only for firm matches. Rows may omit the clone size; those that give it use once, few, many or a size class.

V	size	D	J	DNA	CDR3
TRBV21-1	-	-	TRBJ2-2	TGTGCCAGCCCCGGGACAGGGGTAGCCGGGGAGCTGTTTTTT	CASPGTGVAGELFF
TRBV5-1	-	-	TRBJ2-1	TGCGCCAGCAGCTTGCTACTTGAAAACAATGAGCAGTTCTTC	CASSLLLENNEQFF
TRBV25-1	many	-	TRBJ2-1	TGTGCCAGCAGTGAAAAGGGGGGTGGGGGCAATGAGCAGTTCTTC	CASSEKGGGGNEQFF
TRBV11-2	many	-	TRBJ1-1	TGTGCCAGCAGCTTAGGGCTTTCTGAAGCTTTCTTT	CASSLGLSEAFF
TRBV29-1	many	-	TRBJ1-1	TGCAGCGGGGGCAGTGAAGCTTTCTTT	CSGGSEAFF
TRBV5-1	few	-	TRBJ2-7	TGCGCCAGCAGCCAACTGACTAGAGCCTACGAGCAGTACTTC	CASSQLTRAYEQYF
TRBV24-1	few	TRBD1	TRBJ1-6	TGTGCCACCAGTGAGGACAGGTTCAATTCACCCCTCCACTTT	CATSEDRFNSPLHF
TRBV28	few	-	TRBJ1-2	TGTGCCAGCAGTCCAAACGGCGGGTACCTCTACACCTTC	CASSPNGGYLYTF
TRBV14	-	TRBD1	TRBJ2-7	TGTGCCAGCAGCTACGGACAGGGGGCTGTGGAGCAGTACTTC	CASSYGQGAVEQYF
TRBV5-1	-	TRBD2	TRBJ2-2	TGCGCCAGCAGCTTGGGGGCTAGCGGGAGCACCGGGGAGCTGTTTTTT	CASSLGASGSTGELFF
TRBV12-3/TRBV12-4	few	TRBD2	TRBJ2-1	TGTGCCAGCAGTTCCCGGACTAGCCCAAATGAGCAGTTCTTC	CASSSRTSPNEQFF
TRBV24-1	few	-	TRBJ2-3	TGTGCCACCACAGGAACCGGGACCCACACAGATACGCAGTATTTT	CATTGTGTHTDTQYF